This T cell receptor (beta chain) was profiled in a study of T cell responses to AZD1222 COVID-19 vaccine. This clone was picked up a small number of times. The protocol was immunoSEQ multiplex PCR, while the TCRdb copy is restricted to in-frame clones and leaves out a portion. The sample has some 150,000 clones, roughly four fifths seen once. This CDR3 region has 15 residues. Trimming stripped 6 bases from V and 0 bases from J, with 14 bases between. In germline, CDR1 is MNHEY, CDR2 SVGAGI. The sequence was collected from an adult in good health. The material was peripheral blood, obtained on day 0 of MenACWY control vaccination. The chain carries TRBV6-5 and TRBJ1-2, with D maybe TRBD1 (5 bases). This CDR3 is CASRIDQGANYGYTF. The CDR3 nucleotides read TGTGCCAGCAGAATCGACCAGGGAGCTAACTATGGCTACACCTTC.